Each of the 26 T cell receptor beta chains below was sequenced from the same sample in a study of shared clonotypes between healthy human individuals. Some clones are missing from TCRdb's copy, which holds only in-frame ones; the method was immunoSEQ multiplex PCR. The sample shows fewer than 600,000 clones, around three quarters of them seen only once. Sequencing input: PBMCs. These TCRs come from a middle-aged woman in good health. Some clones in this sample may be carry-over from other donors' samples.

This sequence joins TRBV10-3 and TRBJ1-5; D unresolved. The germline V gene has CDR1 ENHRY and CDR2 SYGVKD. This CDR3 is 12 amino acids long. The V and J ends lost 6 bases and 7 bases respectively, with 10 bases between them. The CDR3: CAIRGVGQPQHF. CDR3 nucleotide sequence: TGTGCCATCAGGGGAGTGGGGCAGCCCCAGCATTTT.

V gene TRBV27 combines with J gene TRBJ1-4; tentative D call: TRBD1 (6 bases). Germline V CDR1 and CDR2: MNHEY, SMNVEV (reference sequence). Trimming took off 4 bases at V and 6 bases at J, with 9 bases between the two ends. This CDR3 is 13 amino acids long. In DNA, the CDR3 is TGTGCCAGCAGTTGGACAGATGATGAAAAACTGTTTTTT. It translates to CASSWTDDEKLFF.

V is TRBV29-1 and J is TRBJ2-3, with D uncertain. The V gene's germline CDR1 is SQVTM and CDR2 ANQGSEA. The CDR3 loop spans 13 amino acids. The ends were cut back, 4 bases at V and 0 bases at J, with 8 bases in the middle. This chain's CDR3 is CSVAASSTDTQYF. The DNA for the CDR3 is TGCAGCGTTGCAGCGTCTAGCACAGATACGCAGTATTTT.

The chain is built from TRBV10-3 and TRBJ2-3, with D uncertain. The V end lost 3 bases, the J end lost 6 bases, and 7 bases lay between the germline ends. Per germline, CDR1 ENHRY and CDR2 SYGVKD. The CDR3 sequence is 12 residues long. The CDR3 nucleotides are TGTGCCATCAGTGATGTAGGGGATACGCAGTATTTT. It is translated as CAISDVGDTQYF.

Points on this clone: At one end, the junction sequence differs from germline, possibly due to a read error. The CDR3 sequence: CASSLQGPGNTIYF. The CDR3 coding sequence is TGTGCCAGCAGCTTGCAGGGACCTGGGAACACCATATATTTT. This chain connects TRBV5-4 to TRBJ1-3, with a weak D call TRBD1 (5 bases). The V gene's germline CDR1 is SGHNT and CDR2 YYREEE (reference sequence). This CDR3 spans 14 amino acids.

The V call is TRBV15, the J call TRBJ2-1, with unresolved D. The CDR3 sequence is 12 residues long. Deletions cut 6 bases from V and 7 bases from J, with 10 bases between. Germline CDR1 is LNHNV and CDR2 is YYDKDF (reference sequence). The CDR3 here is CATRKGRNEQFF. In DNA form, the CDR3 reads TGTGCCACCAGAAAGGGTCGGAATGAGCAGTTCTTC.

The chain uses TRBV27 and TRBJ2-7, with D tentatively TRBD2 (5 bases). Trimming took off 6 bases at V and 7 bases at J, with 25 bases between the two ends. The CDR3 covers 16 residues. CDR1 MNHEY and CDR2 SMNVEV come from the germline V gene (reference sequence). CDR3 residues: CASSPSGPDGDLEQYF. CDR3 DNA: TGTGCCAGCAGCCCCTCTGGCCCCGACGGGGATCTTGAGCAGTACTTC.

Turning to this clone: The sample contains more than one DNA sequence encoding this CDR3. V usage is TRBV5-1 and J usage is TRBJ1-1; D gene unclear. Trimming cost V 2 bases and J 0 bases, with 8 bases left between them. The V gene's germline CDR1 is SGHRS and CDR2 YFSETQ. The CDR3 extends over 14 amino acids. CDR3 nucleotides: TGCGCCAGCAGCTTAGGTACTTTGAACACTGAAGCTTTCTTT. Encoded protein: CASSLGTLNTEAFF.

The chain uses TRBV28 and TRBJ2-1; 8 bases agree with TRBD2. The CDR3 extends over 16 amino acids. Germline V CDR1 and CDR2: MDHEN, SYDVKM. After removal of 7 bases from V and 8 bases from J, the junction contained 16 bases not matched to a gene. CDR3 bases: TGTGCCAGCACCCAAGGTTCGGGGGGGTGGAGGGATGAGCAGTTCTTC. As protein: CASTQGSGGWRDEQFF. Supplemented by reference TRBV28 and TRBJ2-1, the full variable domain reads DVKVTQSSRYLVKRTGEKVFLECVQDMDHENMFWYRQDPGLGLRLIYFSYDVKMKEKGDIPEGYSVSREKKERFSLILESASTNQTSMYLCASTQGSGGWRDEQFFGPGTRLTVL.

The CDR3 loop is CASSATSGNEQFF. CDR3 in DNA: TGTGCCAGCAGTGCGACTAGCGGCAATGAGCAGTTCTTC. The chain uses TRBV28 and TRBJ2-1, with TRBD2 matching 9 bases. Trimming cost V 5 bases and J 6 bases; bases outside gene matches: 2. CDR3 length equals 13 residues. Germline V gene lookup returns CDR1 MDHEN and CDR2 SYDVKM. The variable domain in full, completed from reference TRBV28 and TRBJ2-1, reads DVKVTQSSRYLVKRTGEKVFLECVQDMDHENMFWYRQDPGLGLRLIYFSYDVKMKEKGDIPEGYSVSREKKERFSLILESASTNQTSMYLCASSATSGNEQFFGPGTRLTVL.

The CDR3 coding sequence is TGTGCCAGCAGCTTGGCCCCTTACGTGTACGAGCAGTACTTC. Translating gives CASSLAPYVYEQYF. This chain connects TRBV7-9 to TRBJ2-7; D unclear. CDR1 is SEHNR and CDR2 is FQNEAQ in the germline V gene (reference sequence). Trimming removed 3 bases from V and 4 bases from J, with 13 bases in between. The CDR3 is made up of 14 amino acids.

The chain recombines TRBV30 with TRBJ2-7; D remains ambiguous. With 2 bases removed from V and 4 bases from J, the gap between germline ends came to 12 bases. CDR3 length equals 13 residues. Per the germline V gene, CDR1 is GTSNPN and CDR2 is SVGIG (reference sequence). DNA for the CDR3: TGTGCCTGGAGTAAAGGGTCGCGGTACGAGCAGTACTTC. Translating it yields CAWSKGSRYEQYF.

The gene calls are TRBV5-6 and TRBJ2-7; TRBD1 agrees at 9 bases. The CDR3 is made up of 13 amino acids. Germline CDR1 is SGHDT and CDR2 is YYEEEE. The CDR3 DNA reads TGTGCCAGCAGCTTGGCGGCCGGGACAGGGCATGTGGTC. Translated: CASSLAAGTGHVV.

This clone was found a few times. This rearrangement joins TRBV30 to TRBJ1-2; 11 nucleotides align to TRBD1. V lost 1 base and J lost 4; bases outside the gene matches: 2. Germline CDR1 reads GTSNPN; CDR2 reads SVGIG (reference sequence). This CDR3 has 14 residues. The CDR3 protein is CAWSGDRGSYGYTF. The CDR3 nucleotides are TGTGCCTGGAGTGGGGACAGGGGGTCCTATGGCTACACCTTC.

V usage is TRBV29-1 and J usage is TRBJ2-7, with D perhaps given as TRBD1 or TRBD2 (5 bases each). Trimming took off 4 bases at V and 0 bases at J, with 10 bases between the two ends. This CDR3 is 13 amino acids long. CDR1 and CDR2 (germline): SQVTM, ANQGSEA. This CDR3 is CSVGSGGSYEQYF. The CDR3 DNA is TGCAGCGTTGGAAGTGGGGGCTCCTACGAGCAGTACTTC.

The chain recombines TRBV2 with TRBJ2-1; tentative D call: TRBD1 (6 bases). The CDR3 spans 15 residues. Trimming took 6 bases from V and 5 from J, leaving 17 bases between them. Germline loops: CDR1 SNHLY, CDR2 FYNNEI. The CDR3 spells CASSSLQGSNNEQFF. As DNA, the CDR3 is TGTGCCAGCAGCTCACTCCAGGGGTCGAACAATGAGCAGTTCTTC.

The V gene is TRBV14, the J gene TRBJ2-1, with D unclear. CDR1 and CDR2 (germline): SGHDN, FVKESK. This CDR3 is built from 15 residues. V lost 0 bases, J lost 7 bases, and 13 bases lay in between. CDR3 nucleotides: TGTGCCAGCAGCCAAGATCGCCACCCCGGGAATGAGCAGTTCTTC. Residues: CASSQDRHPGNEQFF.

As DNA, the CDR3 is TGTGCCAGCAGCCAATCGGGACTTAGCACAGATACGCAGTATTTT. Translation: CASSQSGLSTDTQYF. The V call is TRBV5-4, the J call TRBJ2-3; tentative D call: TRBD2 (6 bases). The germline gives CDR1 SGHNT, CDR2 YYREEE (reference sequence). The CDR3 runs to 15 residues. The V and J ends lost 4 bases and 0 bases respectively, with 12 bases between them.

This chain uses TRBV29-1 with TRBJ2-3, with TRBD1 identical over 12 bases. The CDR3 runs 16 residues. CDR1 is SQVTM and CDR2 is ANQGSEA in the germline V gene. With 2 bases clipped from V and 3 bases from J, the junction kept 6 bases outside the gene matches. DNA for the CDR3: TGCAGCGTTGAACCGGGACAGGGGGCAAGTACAGATACGCAGTATTTT. Translating it yields CSVEPGQGASTDTQYF.

The V and J genes are TRBV2 and TRBJ2-3, with TRBD1 matching over 7 bases. Germline assignment: CDR1 SNHLY and CDR2 FYNNEI. The CDR3 has 15 amino acids. Germline trimming cut 6 bases from V and 2 bases from J; bases unmatched to any gene: 8. The CDR3 coding sequence is TGTGCCAGCAGACACCGACAGGGACACACAGATACGCAGTATTTT. Translating gives CASRHRQGHTDTQYF.

The chain is built from TRBV18 and TRBJ2-5; D might be TRBD2 (6 bases). Trimming removed 1 base from V and 7 bases from J, with 16 bases in between. The CDR3 is made up of 15 amino acids. Germline V gene sequence: CDR1 KGHSH, CDR2 LQKENI. As DNA, the CDR3 is TGTGCCAGCTCACCACGTTACGGGGAGGAAGGGACCCAGTACTTC. Translated, it gives CASSPRYGEEGTQYF.

This rearrangement joins TRBV28 to TRBJ2-5, with D tentatively TRBD1 or TRBD2 (6 bases each). The closer fit of TRBJ2-7 to the DNA end suggests the J call may be wrong. The CDR3 runs 16 residues. The germline V gene encodes CDR1 MDHEN and CDR2 SYDVKM. CDR3 sequence: CASTPGGGRGANEQYF. Here the CDR3 DNA reads TGTGCCAGCACCCCTGGTGGGGGAAGGGGGGCAAACGAGCAGTACTTC.

The gene calls are TRBV28 and TRBJ2-7; D may be TRBD2 (5 bases). V was cut by 5 bases and J by 5 bases, with 10 bases left in between. The germline CDR1 and CDR2 sequences are MDHEN and SYDVKM. CDR3 length: 12 residues. Written as DNA, the CDR3 is TGTGCCAGCAGTGGGAGTATAGACGAGCAGTACTTC. Its protein product is CASSGSIDEQYF.

The chain joins TRBV10-3 to TRBJ1-5; 7 positions match TRBD1. CDR1 ENHRY and CDR2 SYGVKD come from the germline V gene. The J segment lost 6 bases and the V segment lost 6 bases, leaving 11 bases of the junction unmatched. The CDR3 is made up of 15 amino acids. The CDR3 bases are TGTGCCATCAGCCCCGACAGGGCGGTGGGTCAGCCCCAGCATTTT. It encodes CAISPDRAVGQPQHF.

Remarks on this clone: A much larger clonotype is one base distant, so this may be a read error. Other DNA sequences in this sample translate to the same CDR3. The chain uses TRBV4-2 and TRBJ2-7; no firm D call. The germline CDR1 and CDR2 sequences are LGHNA and YNFKEQ. CDR3 length: 13 residues. The CDR3 DNA is TGTGCCAGTAGCCAAGATGAGATCCGGGAGCAGTACTTC. Translation gives CASSQDEIREQYF.

V and J are TRBV5-4 and TRBJ1-1; tentatively, D is TRBD1 (5 bases). CDR1 is SGHNT, CDR2 YYREEE, per germline (reference sequence). The CDR3 is made up of 13 amino acids. With 0 bases removed from V and 11 bases from J, the gap between germline ends came to 14 bases. CDR3 DNA: TGTGCCAGCAGCTTGGACCCAGGGCGGGACGCTTTCTTT. Its translation is CASSLDPGRDAFF.